These 30 T cell receptor beta chains share one sample of origin, sequenced in a study of OX40 agonist ivuxolimab in advanced cancers. TCRdb's copy holds only in-frame clones and misses some; the assay was immunoSEQ multiplex PCR. The sample has 85,000 or so clones, 65% to 90% seen once. The source was CD4+ or CD8+ T cells sorted from blood, collected in a trial of the OX40 agonist ivuxolimab. The receptors come from an adult with an advanced solid tumor such as melanoma, head and neck, liver or kidney cancer.

The chain carries TRBV14 and TRBJ2-1, with 11 bases that match TRBD2. This CDR3 is built from 18 residues. Germline V gene sequence: CDR1 SGHDN, CDR2 FVKESK. Unmatched junction bases numbered 8, after V lost 1 base and J lost 3 bases. CDR3 sequence reads: CASSQVLTSGGFYNEQFF. The CDR3 DNA reads as TGTGCCAGCAGCCAAGTCTTAACTAGCGGGGGATTCTACAATGAGCAGTTCTTC.

This chain uses TRBV5-4 with TRBJ2-7, with 10 bases fitting TRBD2. The V gene's germline CDR1 is SGHNT and CDR2 YYREEE (reference sequence). Trimming took 5 bases from V and 3 from J; bases not matched to a gene: 14. CDR3 size: 17 residues. DNA of the CDR3: TGTGCCAGCAGAGAAGGGGTAGCGGGGGGAAAGGTCTACGAGCAGTACTTC. Its translation: CASREGVAGGKVYEQYF.

The rearrangement links TRBV6-6 to TRBJ1-1, with D unclear. The CDR3 loop spans 11 amino acids. Germline-derived CDR1 and CDR2 are MNHNY and SVGAGI (reference sequence). The CDR3 nucleotides read TGTGCAACCGGACGGACCCCTGAAGCTTTCTTT. Amino acids: CATGRTPEAFF.

V usage is TRBV4-2 and J usage is TRBJ2-2, with D hard to call. The CDR3 is 15 residues long. Germline V CDR1 and CDR2: LGHNA, YNFKEQ. V lost 0 bases and J 0 bases, leaving 5 bases between the germline ends. CDR3: CASSQDISNTGELFF. The CDR3, as DNA: TGTGCCAGCAGCCAAGATATCTCGAACACCGGGGAGCTGTTTTTT.

This chain links TRBV18 with TRBJ1-1; TRBD1 matches 8 bases. J lost 4 bases, V lost 1 base, and 11 bases had no gene match. The CDR3 spans 17 residues. Germline V CDR1 and CDR2: KGHSH, LQKENI. Here the CDR3 reads CASSPRPWGTGGTEAFF. The CDR3 DNA reads as TGTGCCAGCTCACCACGACCTTGGGGAACAGGGGGCACTGAAGCTTTCTTT. The variable domain in full, with the rest retrieved from reference TRBV18 and TRBJ1-1, is NAGVMQNPRHLVRRRGQEARLRCSPMKGHSHVYWYRQLPEEGLKFMVYLQKENIIDESGMPKERFSAEFPKEGPSILRIQQVVRGDSAAYFCASSPRPWGTGGTEAFFGQGTRLTVV.

V gene TRBV5-1 combines with J gene TRBJ2-7, with 15 nucleotides matching TRBD2. In germline, CDR1 is SGHRS, CDR2 YFSETQ. This CDR3 is 16 amino acids long. V was clipped by 2 bases and J by 7 bases; unmatched bases: 7. The CDR3 coding sequence is TGCGCCAGCAGCTTAGGGACTAGCGGGGGGCTCTGGGAGCAGTACTTC. Its translation: CASSLGTSGGLWEQYF.

J is TRBJ2-3 and V is TRBV28; D gene uncertain. CDR1 is MDHEN and CDR2 is SYDVKM in the germline V gene. V was pared by 8 bases and J by 5 bases, with 23 bases between. CDR3 length: 16 residues. The CDR3 protein is CASSLGIGLIQDTQYF. DNA of the CDR3: TGTGCCAGCTCCTTAGGTATAGGGCTCATCCAAGATACGCAGTATTTT.

The chain links TRBV2 to TRBJ2-7; either TRBD1 or TRBD2 may supply D (6 bases each). CDR1 and CDR2 from the germline V gene are SNHLY and FYNNEI. Trimming removed 6 bases from V and 4 bases from J, with 22 bases in between. The CDR3 spans 16 residues. The chain's CDR3 is CASRGHAAGQDYEQYF. CDR3 coding DNA: TGTGCCAGCAGGGGACACGCCGCGGGACAAGATTACGAGCAGTACTTC.

This sequence joins TRBV28 and TRBJ1-3; TRBD1 agrees at 7 bases. CDR3 length: 14 residues. With V trimmed by 4 bases and J by 2 bases, 2 bases remained unmatched. Germline lookup yields CDR1 MDHEN and CDR2 SYDVKM. The CDR3 nucleotides read TGTGCCAGCAGTTCTACAGGGGCTGGAAACACCATATATTTT. Protein product: CASSSTGAGNTIYF.

The chain recombines TRBV9 with TRBJ1-6; D possibly corresponds to TRBD1 (6 bases). CDR3 size: 13 residues. V lost 3 bases to trimming and J lost 10 bases, with 11 bases between them. The germline V gene has CDR1 SGDLS and CDR2 YYNGEE. This chain's CDR3 is CASSENRDSPLHF. For the CDR3, the DNA is TGTGCCAGCAGCGAAAACAGGGACTCACCCCTCCACTTT.

This clone was picked up one time. The chain carries TRBV19 and TRBJ1-5; no firm D call. V was cut by 5 bases and J by 3 bases, with 11 bases left in between. There are 14 residues in the CDR3. Germline CDR1 reads LNHDA; CDR2 reads SQIVND (reference sequence). The CDR3 reads CASSQSGDNQPQHF. The CDR3 DNA follows: TGTGCCAGTAGTCAATCGGGAGACAATCAGCCCCAGCATTTT.

The chain has TRBV7-2 and TRBJ2-7, with no clear D. The CDR3 is 12 residues long. Germline values: CDR1 SGHTA, CDR2 FQGNSA. Trimming took 5 bases from V and 5 from J, leaving 10 bases between them. For the CDR3, the DNA is TGTGCCAGCAGCCTTCTGGCGGACGAGCAGTACTTC. Translated, it gives CASSLLADEQYF.

The chain uses TRBV30 and TRBJ2-1; D is perhaps TRBD1 (5 bases). The germline V and J ends were trimmed by 5 bases and 5 bases, with 13 bases remaining between them. CDR1 is GTSNPN, CDR2 SVGIG, per germline (reference sequence). CDR3 length: 13 residues. CDR3 coding DNA: TGTGCCTGGTCCTGGGGCAACAACAATGAGCAGTTCTTC. As protein: CAWSWGNNNEQFF.

The V call is TRBV7-2, the J call TRBJ1-4; D is possibly TRBD1 (6 bases). The CDR3 totals 15 residues. The V gene lost 6 bases and the J gene lost 3 bases, with 14 bases spanning the gap. CDR1 SGHTA and CDR2 FQGNSA come from the germline V gene. DNA for the CDR3: TGTGCCAGCAGGCAACAGGGAGTAGCTAATGAAAAACTGTTTTTT. Its translation is CASRQQGVANEKLFF.

V usage is TRBV28 and J usage is TRBJ2-3; a weak D match, TRBD2 (5 bases). This CDR3 has 11 amino acids. Germline-derived CDR1 and CDR2 are MDHEN and SYDVKM. V lost 1 base, J lost 11 bases, and 7 bases lay in between. This CDR3 is CASSLSGGQYF. The CDR3 region has the DNA TGTGCCAGCAGTTTATCCGGAGGGCAGTATTTT. The variable domain in full, with the rest retrieved from reference TRBV28 and TRBJ2-3, is DVKVTQSSRYLVKRTGEKVFLECVQDMDHENMFWYRQDPGLGLRLIYFSYDVKMKEKGDIPEGYSVSREKKERFSLILESASTNQTSMYLCASSLSGGQYFGPGTRLTVL.

Worth noting for this clone: The sample carries other DNA sequences with the same CDR3. The gene calls are TRBV6-5 and TRBJ1-5; TRBD1 agrees at 7 bases. Germline CDR1 reads MNHEY; CDR2 reads SVGAGI. The CDR3 runs 13 residues. Losses at the gene ends were 4 bases for V and 5 bases for J; bases not matched to a gene: 2. CDR3 sequence (DNA): TGTGCCAGCAGTTCCAGGGGGGATCAGCCCCAGCATTTT. Translated: CASSSRGDQPQHF.

The chain employs TRBV7-6 and TRBJ2-1, with D possibly matching TRBD1 (5 bases). Germline CDR1 is SGHVS and CDR2 is FNYEAQ. The CDR3 runs to 15 residues. Trimming removed 1 base at V and 2 bases at J, with 9 bases between. CDR3: CASSLVAGPYNEQFF. CDR3 coding DNA: TGTGCCAGCAGCTTAGTGGCAGGGCCCTACAATGAGCAGTTCTTC.

DNA of the CDR3: TGTGCCAGCAGAAACGGGGGGGCCGCATTCGGGGAGACCCAGTACTTC. This gives the protein CASRNGGAAFGETQYF. The gene calls are TRBV2 and TRBJ2-5; 8 bases line up with TRBD2. From germline, CDR1 is SNHLY and CDR2 FYNNEI. This CDR3 region has 16 residues. Trimming took 6 bases from V and 5 from J; bases not matched to a gene: 14.

CDR3 sequence: CASSLAFGRDTEAFF. The CDR3 region has the DNA TGTGCCAGCAGCTTAGCATTCGGGAGGGACACTGAAGCTTTCTTT. This chain connects TRBV7-2 to TRBJ1-1; D unclear. The CDR3 extends over 15 amino acids. V was shortened by 0 bases and J by 3 bases, with 11 bases between the two germline ends. Germline lookup yields CDR1 SGHTA and CDR2 FQGNSA.

The chain couples TRBV28 to TRBJ1-1; 8 bases line up with TRBD1. V lost 2 bases, J lost 3 bases, and 2 bases stayed unmatched. The CDR3 covers 14 residues. Germline loops: CDR1 MDHEN, CDR2 SYDVKM. CDR3 nucleotides: TGTGCCAGCAGTTTACGACAGGGGCACACTGAAGCTTTCTTT. This gives the protein CASSLRQGHTEAFF.

This chain connects TRBV5-4 to TRBJ2-7; D is unclear. The CDR3 consists of 14 residues. Trimming shortened V by 1 base and J by 5 bases, and 13 bases separated the two germline ends. In germline, CDR1 is SGHNT, CDR2 YYREEE (reference sequence). The CDR3: CASSLPPGGDEQYF. Here the CDR3 DNA reads TGTGCCAGCAGCTTGCCCCCGGGTGGGGACGAGCAGTACTTC.

The chain uses TRBV11-2 and TRBJ2-5, with TRBD2 matching 9 bases. The CDR3 spans 17 residues. The V gene's germline CDR1 is SGHAT and CDR2 FQNNGV. V trimming: 2 bases; J trimming: 1 base; junction bases outside the gene matches: 8. CDR3 amino acids: CASSLMVVAGAQETQYF. CDR3 DNA: TGTGCCAGCAGCTTAATGGTAGTAGCGGGGGCCCAAGAGACCCAGTACTTC.

The sample holds a few counts of this clone. The chain couples TRBV28 to TRBJ2-7; D is uncertain. Germline V gene sequence: CDR1 MDHEN, CDR2 SYDVKM. V lost 4 bases and J lost 6, with 10 bases in between. This CDR3 has 12 residues. DNA for the CDR3: TGTGCCAGCAGTTACGCGGAGTTCGAGCAGTACTTC. As protein: CASSYAEFEQYF.

This chain links TRBV9 with TRBJ1-1; 10 nucleotides match TRBD1. Per the germline V gene, CDR1 is SGDLS and CDR2 is YYNGEE. The CDR3 extends over 16 amino acids. V shed 4 bases and J 1 base; nucleotides not matched to a gene: 7. The CDR3 protein is CASSPPGQGRNTEAFF. Written as DNA, the CDR3 is TGTGCCAGCAGCCCCCCGGGACAGGGGAGGAACACTGAAGCTTTCTTT. The full variable domain, completed using reference TRBV9 and TRBJ1-1, is DSGVTQTPKHLITATGQRVTLRCSPRSGDLSVYWYQQSLDQGLQFLIQYYNGEERAKGNILERFSAQQFPDLHSELNLSSLELGDSALYFCASSPPGQGRNTEAFFGQGTRLTVV.

The chain has TRBV25-1 and TRBJ2-3; D is undetermined. Trimming removed 11 bases from V and 2 bases from J, with 8 bases in between. Germline V lookup: CDR1 MGHDK, CDR2 SYGVNS. The CDR3 runs 11 residues. The CDR3 region has the DNA TGTGCCTCAGAGGACACAGATACGCAGTATTTT. It encodes CASEDTDTQYF.

The rearrangement uses TRBV4-1 and TRBJ2-6, with 8 bases fitting TRBD1. V dropped 0 bases and J dropped 2; count of bases not matched to a gene: 3. From germline, CDR1 is MGHRA and CDR2 YSYEKL. The CDR3 has 17 residues. DNA of the CDR3: TGCGCCAGCAGCCAAGAACAGGGGGTAGCTGGGGCCAACGTCCTGACTTTC. The encoded protein is CASSQEQGVAGANVLTF.

This chain connects TRBV7-6 to TRBJ2-7; the D gene is possibly TRBD2 (5 bases). This CDR3 has 14 amino acids. V lost 1 base to trimming and J lost 0 bases, with 7 bases between them. Germline assignment: CDR1 SGHVS and CDR2 FNYEAQ. The CDR3 DNA sequence: TGTGCCAGCAGCTTAGGGGAGAGCTCCTACGAGCAGTACTTC. As protein: CASSLGESSYEQYF.

Only a few counts were recorded for this clone. This chain connects TRBV5-1 to TRBJ1-3; unclear D gene. Per the germline V gene, CDR1 is SGHRS and CDR2 is YFSETQ. V lost 4 bases and J lost 2, with 1 base in between. The CDR3 has 11 residues. This CDR3 is CASSPGNTIYF. The CDR3 coding sequence is TGCGCCAGCAGCCCTGGAAACACCATATATTTT.

The genes are TRBV19 and TRBJ1-5, with TRBD1 matching over 8 bases. Germline V lookup: CDR1 LNHDA, CDR2 SQIVND (reference sequence). CDR3 length: 16 residues. After removal of 5 bases from V and 1 base from J, the junction contained 7 bases not matched to a gene. CDR3 nucleotides: TGTGCCAGTAGTTACTACAGGGGGGGAAGCAATCAGCCCCAGCATTTT. This sequence encodes CASSYYRGGSNQPQHF.

The chain uses TRBV2 and TRBJ1-1; TRBD1 might be the D (5 bases). Deletions cut 4 bases from V and 10 bases from J, with 13 bases between. Per the germline V gene, CDR1 is SNHLY and CDR2 is FYNNEI. The CDR3 length is 12 residues. The CDR3 DNA follows: TGTGCCAGCAGTGTCGGGGGGAAGACAGCTTTCTTT. Translated, it gives CASSVGGKTAFF.